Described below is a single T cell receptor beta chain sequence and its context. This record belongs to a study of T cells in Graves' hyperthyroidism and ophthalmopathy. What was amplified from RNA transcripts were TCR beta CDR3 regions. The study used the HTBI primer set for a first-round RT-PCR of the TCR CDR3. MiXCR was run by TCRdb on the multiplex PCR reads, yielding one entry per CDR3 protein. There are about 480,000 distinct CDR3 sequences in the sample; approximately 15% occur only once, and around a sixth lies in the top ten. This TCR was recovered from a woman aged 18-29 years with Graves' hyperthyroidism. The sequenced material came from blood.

The CDR3 is CASSLRAEGWVFF. The DNA of the CDR3 is TGTGCCAGCAGTTTAAGGGCGGAGGGCTGGGTGTTCTTC. The chain has TRBV27 and TRBJ2-1; a weak D match, TRBD2 (6 bases). Germline values: CDR1 MNHEY, CDR2 SMNVEV (reference sequence). V was trimmed by 2 bases and J by 15 bases, leaving 17 bases between them. The CDR3 is 13 amino acids.